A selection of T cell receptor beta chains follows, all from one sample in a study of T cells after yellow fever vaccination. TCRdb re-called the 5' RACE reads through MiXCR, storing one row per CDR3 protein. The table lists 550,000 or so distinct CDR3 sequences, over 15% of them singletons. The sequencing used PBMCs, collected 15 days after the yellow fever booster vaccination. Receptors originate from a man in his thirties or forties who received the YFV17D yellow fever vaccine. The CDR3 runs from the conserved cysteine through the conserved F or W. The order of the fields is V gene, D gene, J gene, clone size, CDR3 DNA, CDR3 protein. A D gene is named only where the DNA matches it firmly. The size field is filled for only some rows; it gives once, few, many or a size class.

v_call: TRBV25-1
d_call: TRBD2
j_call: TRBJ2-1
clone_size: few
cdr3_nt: TGTGCCAGCAGTGAAATAGCGGGAGTCGGTTACAATGAGCAGTTCTTC
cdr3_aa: CASSEIAGVGYNEQFF

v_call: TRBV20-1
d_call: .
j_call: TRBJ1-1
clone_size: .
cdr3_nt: TGCAGTGCTGAGGCGGACAGCATGAACACTGAAGCTTTCTTT
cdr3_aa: CSAEADSMNTEAFF

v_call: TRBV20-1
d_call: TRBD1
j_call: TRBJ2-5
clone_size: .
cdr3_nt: TGCAGTGCGGGAGACAGGGGGCTTGTGGAGACCCAGTACTTC
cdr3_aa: CSAGDRGLVETQYF

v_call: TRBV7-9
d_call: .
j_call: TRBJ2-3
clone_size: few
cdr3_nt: TGTGCCAGCAGTTGGAGGGGCACAGATACGCAGTATTTT
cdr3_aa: CASSWRGTDTQYF

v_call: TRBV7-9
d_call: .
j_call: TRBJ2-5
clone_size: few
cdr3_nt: TGTGCCAGCAGCTTACCAGGGCCTCGGCTAGAGACCCAGTACTTC
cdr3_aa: CASSLPGPRLETQYF

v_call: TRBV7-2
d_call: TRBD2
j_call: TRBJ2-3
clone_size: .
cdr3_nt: TGTGCCAGCAGCCGGACTAGCGGGAGGAGTCCCACAGATACGCAGTATTTT
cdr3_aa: CASSRTSGRSPTDTQYF

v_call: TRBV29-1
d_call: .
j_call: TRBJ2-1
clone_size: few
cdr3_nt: TGCAGCGTTTCCCGTGGCGCCTCCTCCTACAATGAGCAGTTCTTC
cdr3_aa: CSVSRGASSYNEQFF

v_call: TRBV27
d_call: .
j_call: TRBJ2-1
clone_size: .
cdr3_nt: TGTGCCAGCAGCCGAGTCGGCAGGGACCCGTTCTTC
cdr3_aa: CASSRVGRDPFF

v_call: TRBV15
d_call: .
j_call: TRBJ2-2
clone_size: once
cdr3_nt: TGTGCCACCAGCAGCGCCGGTGTTAGGGCCGGGGAGCTGTTTTTT
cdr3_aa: CATSSAGVRAGELFF

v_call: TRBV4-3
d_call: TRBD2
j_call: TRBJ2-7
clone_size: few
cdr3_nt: TGCGCCAGCAGCCAAGTACCAGGGAGGGGGCAGTACTTC
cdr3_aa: CASSQVPGRGQYF

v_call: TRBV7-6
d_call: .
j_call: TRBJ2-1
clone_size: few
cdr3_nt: TGTGCCAGCAGCTTGAGCTCCAGTGAGCAGTTCTTC
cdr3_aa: CASSLSSSEQFF